The text below deals with one T cell receptor (beta chain). The germline V gene encodes CDR1 LNHDA and CDR2 SQIVND (reference sequence). This CDR3 has 13 amino acids. Trimming took off 3 bases at V and 5 bases at J, with 10 bases between the two ends. This sample was taken from a study of OX40 agonist ivuxolimab in advanced cancers. Measured with immunoSEQ multiplex PCR; TCRdb has only the in-frame clones, and not every one. The profile shows tens of thousands of clones, approximately 90% of them singletons. The TCR originated in an adult with an advanced solid tumor such as melanoma, head and neck, liver or kidney cancer. The genes are TRBV19 and TRBJ2-5; D possibly corresponds to TRBD1 (5 bases). Here the sequenced sample was CD4+ or CD8+ T cells sorted from blood, taken in a trial of the OX40 agonist ivuxolimab. The CDR3 loop reads CASSIQGWETQYF. CDR3 coding DNA: TGTGCCAGTAGTATCCAGGGATGGGAGACCCAGTACTTC.